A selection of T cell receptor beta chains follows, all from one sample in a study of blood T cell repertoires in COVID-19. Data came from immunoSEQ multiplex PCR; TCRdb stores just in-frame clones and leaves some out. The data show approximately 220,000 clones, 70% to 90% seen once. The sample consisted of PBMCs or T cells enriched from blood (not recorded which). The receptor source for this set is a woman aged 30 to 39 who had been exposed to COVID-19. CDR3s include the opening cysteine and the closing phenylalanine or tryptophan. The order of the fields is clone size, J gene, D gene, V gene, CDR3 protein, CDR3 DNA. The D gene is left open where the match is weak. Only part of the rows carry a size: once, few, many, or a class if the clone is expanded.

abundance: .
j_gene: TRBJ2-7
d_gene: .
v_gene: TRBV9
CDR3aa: CASSPTGRDYEQYF
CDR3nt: TGTGCCAGCAGCCCCACAGGGAGGGACTACGAGCAGTACTTC

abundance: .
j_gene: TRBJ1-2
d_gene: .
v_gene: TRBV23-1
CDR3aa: CASSQSGRYLYGYTF
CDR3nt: TGCGCCAGCAGTCAATCGGGCAGGTACCTCTATGGCTACACCTTC

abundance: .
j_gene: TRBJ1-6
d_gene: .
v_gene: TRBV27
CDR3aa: CASKKPRYNSPLHF
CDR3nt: TGTGCCAGCAAGAAGCCGCGCTATAATTCACCCCTCCACTTT

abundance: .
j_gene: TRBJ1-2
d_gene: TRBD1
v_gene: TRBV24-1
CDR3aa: CATSDDRASYTF
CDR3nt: TGTGCCACCAGTGACGACAGGGCTAGCTACACCTTC

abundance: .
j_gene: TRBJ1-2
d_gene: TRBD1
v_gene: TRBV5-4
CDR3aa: CASSLGTDRGENGYTF
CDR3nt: TGTGCCAGCAGCTTGGGGACCGACAGGGGCGAGAATGGCTACACCTTC

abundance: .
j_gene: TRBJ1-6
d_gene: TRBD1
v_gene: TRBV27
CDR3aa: CASSLWTGSPLHF
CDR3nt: TGTGCCAGCAGTTTATGGACAGGATCACCCCTCCACTTT

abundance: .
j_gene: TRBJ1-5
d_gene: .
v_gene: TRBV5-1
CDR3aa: CASSFGEYNQPQHF
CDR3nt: TGCGCCAGCAGCTTCGGAGAATACAATCAGCCCCAGCATTTT

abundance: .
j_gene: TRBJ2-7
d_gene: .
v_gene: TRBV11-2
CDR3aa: CASSFPPRGIYEQYF
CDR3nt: TGTGCCAGCAGCTTTCCCCCCCGGGGGATCTACGAGCAGTACTTC

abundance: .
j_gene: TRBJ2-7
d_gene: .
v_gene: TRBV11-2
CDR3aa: CASTPGTNYEQYF
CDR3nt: TGTGCCAGCACACCCGGGACAAATTACGAGCAGTACTTC

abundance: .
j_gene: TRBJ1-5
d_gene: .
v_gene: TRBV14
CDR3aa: CASSQESAKGLSNQPQHF
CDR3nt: TGTGCCAGCAGCCAAGAAAGTGCCAAGGGACTTAGCAATCAGCCCCAGCATTTT

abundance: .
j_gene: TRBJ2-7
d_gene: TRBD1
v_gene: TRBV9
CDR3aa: CASSVATGGTYEQYF
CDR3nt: TGTGCCAGCAGCGTAGCGACAGGGGGGACCTACGAGCAGTACTTC

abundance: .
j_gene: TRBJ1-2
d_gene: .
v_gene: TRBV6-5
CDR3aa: CASITQGMGFYGYTF
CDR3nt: TGTGCCAGCATTACGCAGGGTATGGGGTTCTATGGCTACACCTTC

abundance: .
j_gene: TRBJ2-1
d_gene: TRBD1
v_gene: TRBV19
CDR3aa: CASSIGLQGAVNEQFF
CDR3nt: TGTGCCAGTAGTATAGGTTTACAGGGGGCTGTCAATGAGCAGTTCTTC

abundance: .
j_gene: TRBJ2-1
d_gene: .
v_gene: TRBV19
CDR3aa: CASSTPSLGSNEQFF
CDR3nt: TGTGCCAGTAGCACACCGAGCCTAGGATCCAATGAGCAGTTCTTC

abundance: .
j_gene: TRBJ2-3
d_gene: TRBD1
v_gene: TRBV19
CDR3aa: CASSIRGQGTDTQYF
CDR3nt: TGTGCCAGTAGTATAAGGGGACAGGGCACAGATACGCAGTATTTT

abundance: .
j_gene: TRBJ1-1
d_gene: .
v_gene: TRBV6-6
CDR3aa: CASSYQSRNTEAFF
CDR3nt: TGTGCCAGCAGTTACCAGTCCCGGAACACTGAAGCTTTCTTT

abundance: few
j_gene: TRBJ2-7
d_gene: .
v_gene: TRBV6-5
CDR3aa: CASLYGGKQYF
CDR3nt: TGTGCCAGCCTATACGGAGGAAAGCAGTACTTC

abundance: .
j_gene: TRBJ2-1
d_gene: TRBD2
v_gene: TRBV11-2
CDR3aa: CASSPLSGGKNEQFF
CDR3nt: TGTGCCAGCAGCCCACTTAGCGGGGGGAAAAATGAGCAGTTCTTC

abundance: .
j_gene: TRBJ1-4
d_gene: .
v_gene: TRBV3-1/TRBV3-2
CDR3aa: CASSPGPEWHEKLFF
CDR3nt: TGTGCCAGCAGCCCAGGGCCAGAATGGCATGAAAAACTGTTTTTT

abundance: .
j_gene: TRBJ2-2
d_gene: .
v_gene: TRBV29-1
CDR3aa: CSVGRVDTGELFF
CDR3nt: TGCAGCGTTGGCAGGGTCGACACCGGGGAGCTGTTTTTT

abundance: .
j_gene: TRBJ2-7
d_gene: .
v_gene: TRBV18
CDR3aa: CASSPYSSPYEQYF
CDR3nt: TGTGCCAGCTCACCGTACAGCTCGCCCTACGAGCAGTACTTC

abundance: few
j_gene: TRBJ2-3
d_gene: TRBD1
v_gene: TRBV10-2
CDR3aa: CASSETNYRGRDTDTQYF
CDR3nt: TGCGCCAGCAGTGAGACTAATTACAGGGGGCGGGACACAGATACGCAGTATTTT

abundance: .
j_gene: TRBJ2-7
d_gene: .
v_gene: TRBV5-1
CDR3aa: CASSIRGETYEQYF
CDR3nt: TGCGCCAGCAGCATCCGAGGTGAAACCTACGAGCAGTACTTC

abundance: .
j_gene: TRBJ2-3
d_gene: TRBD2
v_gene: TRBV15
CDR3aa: CATSRDTAGTNTDTQYF
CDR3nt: TGTGCCACCAGCAGAGATACAGCGGGGACGAACACAGATACGCAGTATTTT

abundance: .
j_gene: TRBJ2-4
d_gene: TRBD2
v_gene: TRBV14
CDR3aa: CASSSKDGIGRSHAGGRQNIQYF
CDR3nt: TGTGCCAGCAGCTCCAAGGACGGGATCGGGAGGTCTCATGCGGGGGGGAGGCAAAACATTCAGTACTTC

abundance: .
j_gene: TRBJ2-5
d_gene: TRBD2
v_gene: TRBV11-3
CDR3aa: CASSGGTSGKETQYF
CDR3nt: TGTGCCAGCAGCGGGGGTACTAGCGGAAAAGAGACCCAGTACTTC

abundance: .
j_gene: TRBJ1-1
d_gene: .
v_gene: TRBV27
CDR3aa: CASGLGYRRGTEAFF
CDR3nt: TGTGCCAGCGGATTGGGTTACAGGAGGGGAACTGAAGCTTTCTTT

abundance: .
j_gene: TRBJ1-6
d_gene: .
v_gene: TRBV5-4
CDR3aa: CASSLDSGQSPLHF
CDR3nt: TGTGCCAGCAGCTTGGACTCTGGGCAGTCACCCCTCCACTTT

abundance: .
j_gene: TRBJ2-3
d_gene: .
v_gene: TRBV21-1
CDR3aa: CASNNAPRERNVEDTQYF
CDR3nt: TGTGCCAGCAACAACGCCCCCCGGGAGCGCAACGTTGAAGATACGCAGTATTTT

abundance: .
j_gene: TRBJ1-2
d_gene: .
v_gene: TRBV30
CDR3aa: CAWAEGNYGYTF
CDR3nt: TGTGCCTGGGCGGAGGGTAACTATGGCTACACCTTC

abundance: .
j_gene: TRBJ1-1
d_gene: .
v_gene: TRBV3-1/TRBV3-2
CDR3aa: CASSSQGNTEAFF
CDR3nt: TGTGCCAGCAGCTCACAGGGGAACACTGAAGCTTTCTTT

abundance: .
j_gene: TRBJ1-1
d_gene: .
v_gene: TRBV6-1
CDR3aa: CASSEPPNDRFSEAFF
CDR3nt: TGTGCCAGCAGTGAACCCCCTAATGACAGGTTTTCTGAAGCTTTCTTT

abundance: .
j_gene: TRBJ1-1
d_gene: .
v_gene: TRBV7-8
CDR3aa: CASSYTRRVNTEAFF
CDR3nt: TGTGCCAGCAGTTATACCAGGCGGGTGAACACTGAAGCTTTCTTT

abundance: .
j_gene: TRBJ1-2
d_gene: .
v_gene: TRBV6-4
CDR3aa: CASSQPQGVSYTF
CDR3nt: TGTGCCAGCAGTCAACCACAGGGCGTGAGCTACACCTTC

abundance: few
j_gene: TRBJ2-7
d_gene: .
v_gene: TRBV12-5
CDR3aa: CASGRSAVGEQYF
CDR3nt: TGTGCTAGTGGACGTAGCGCGGTGGGCGAGCAGTACTTC

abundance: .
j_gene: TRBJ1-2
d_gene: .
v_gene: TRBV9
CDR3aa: CASSVGEIPQGLDF
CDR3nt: TGTGCCAGCAGCGTAGGGGAAATCCCCCAGGGGCTCGACTTC

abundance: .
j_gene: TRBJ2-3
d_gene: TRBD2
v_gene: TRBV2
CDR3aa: CASTRGGTDTQYF
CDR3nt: TGTGCCAGCACCCGGGGGGGGACAGATACGCAGTATTTT

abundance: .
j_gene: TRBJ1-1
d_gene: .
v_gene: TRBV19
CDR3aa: CASSAPQTGVDTEAFF
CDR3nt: TGTGCCAGTAGTGCCCCACAGACAGGCGTGGACACTGAAGCTTTCTTT

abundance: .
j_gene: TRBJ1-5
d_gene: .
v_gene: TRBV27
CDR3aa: CASSLSRLSQPQHF
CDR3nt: TGTGCCAGCAGTTTGAGCAGGCTTTCTCAGCCCCAGCATTTT

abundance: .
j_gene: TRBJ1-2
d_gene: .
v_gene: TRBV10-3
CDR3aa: CAISESRGNYGYTF
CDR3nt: TGTGCCATCAGTGAGTCTAGGGGGAACTATGGCTACACCTTC

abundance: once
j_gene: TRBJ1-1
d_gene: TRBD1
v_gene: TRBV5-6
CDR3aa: CASRHPGQGTTEAFF
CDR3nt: TGTGCCAGCAGGCACCCGGGACAGGGCACGACTGAAGCTTTCTTT

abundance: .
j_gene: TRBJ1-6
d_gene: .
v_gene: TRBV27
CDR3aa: CASSLGWQGLSSYNSPLHF
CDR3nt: TGTGCCAGCAGTTTAGGATGGCAGGGGCTTAGCTCCTATAATTCACCCCTCCACTTT

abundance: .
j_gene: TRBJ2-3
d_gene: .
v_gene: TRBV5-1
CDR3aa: CASSLGGARGTQYF
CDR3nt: TGCGCCAGCTCCTTAGGGGGAGCACGGGGTACGCAGTATTTT

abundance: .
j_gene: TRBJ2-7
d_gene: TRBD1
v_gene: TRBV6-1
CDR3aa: CASSLWDRDSGEQYF
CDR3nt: TGTGCCAGCAGTTTGTGGGACAGGGACTCGGGCGAGCAGTACTTC

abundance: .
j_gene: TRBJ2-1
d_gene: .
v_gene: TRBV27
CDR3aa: CASSLSWQAYNEQFF
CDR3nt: TGTGCCAGCAGTTTATCCTGGCAGGCCTACAATGAGCAGTTCTTC

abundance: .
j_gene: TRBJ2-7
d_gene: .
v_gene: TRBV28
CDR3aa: CASSLPRGSREQYF
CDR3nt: TGTGCCAGCAGTTTGCCTCGGGGATCCCGGGAGCAGTACTTC

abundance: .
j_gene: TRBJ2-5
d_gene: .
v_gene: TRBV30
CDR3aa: CAGTDPQETQYF
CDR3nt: TGTGCCGGTACAGACCCCCAAGAGACCCAGTACTTC

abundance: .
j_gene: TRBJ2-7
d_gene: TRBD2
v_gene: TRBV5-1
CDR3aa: CASSQSGDSYEQYF
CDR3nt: TGCGCCAGCAGTCAGAGCGGGGACTCCTACGAGCAGTACTTC

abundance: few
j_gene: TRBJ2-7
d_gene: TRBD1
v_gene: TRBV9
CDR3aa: CASSLTGGHSYEQYF
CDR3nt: TGTGCCAGCAGCTTAACAGGGGGCCACTCCTACGAGCAGTACTTC

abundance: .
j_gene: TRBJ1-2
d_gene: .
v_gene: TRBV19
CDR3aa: CASTLSGQLYGYTF
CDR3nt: TGTGCCAGTACTCTAAGCGGACAGCTCTATGGCTACACCTTC

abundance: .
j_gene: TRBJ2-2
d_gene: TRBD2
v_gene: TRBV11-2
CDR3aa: CASNPAGGAAGELFF
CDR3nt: TGTGCCAGCAACCCAGCGGGGGGGGCCGCCGGGGAGCTGTTTTTT

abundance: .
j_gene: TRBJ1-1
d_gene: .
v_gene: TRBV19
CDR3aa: CASSSPPGLRNTEAFF
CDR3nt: TGTGCCAGTAGTTCCCCTCCGGGACTTAGGAACACTGAAGCTTTCTTT

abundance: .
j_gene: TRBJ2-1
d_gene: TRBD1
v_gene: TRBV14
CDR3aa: CASSPLKGTGGSHEQFF
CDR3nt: TGTGCCAGCAGCCCCCTCAAGGGGACAGGGGGCTCCCATGAGCAGTTCTTC

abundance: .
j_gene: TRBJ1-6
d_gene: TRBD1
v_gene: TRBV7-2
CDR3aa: CASSSGQGLEPLHF
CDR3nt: TGTGCCAGCAGCTCTGGACAGGGTCTCGAACCCCTCCACTTT

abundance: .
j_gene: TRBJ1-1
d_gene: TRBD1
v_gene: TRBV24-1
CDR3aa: CATSDNLRQGNRMNTEAFF
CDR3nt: TGTGCCACCAGTGACAATTTAAGACAGGGCAACAGAATGAACACTGAAGCTTTCTTT

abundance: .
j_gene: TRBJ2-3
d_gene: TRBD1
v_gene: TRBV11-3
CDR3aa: CASSATGGSGDTQYF
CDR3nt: TGTGCCAGCAGCGCGACAGGGGGCAGTGGAGATACGCAGTATTTT

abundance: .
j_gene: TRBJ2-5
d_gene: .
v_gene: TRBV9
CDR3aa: CASSPQGRETQYF
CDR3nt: TGTGCCAGCTCCCCACAGGGTAGAGAGACCCAGTACTTC

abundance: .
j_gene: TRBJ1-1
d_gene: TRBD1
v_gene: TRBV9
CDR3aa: CASSASGQGASEAFF
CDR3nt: TGTGCCAGCAGCGCCTCGGGACAGGGGGCATCTGAAGCTTTCTTT

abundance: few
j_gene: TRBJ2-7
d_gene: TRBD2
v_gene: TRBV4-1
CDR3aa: CASSQDLLRGGNGYEQYF
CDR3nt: TGCGCCAGCAGCCAAGACCTCCTCCGGGGGGGGAATGGCTACGAGCAGTACTTC

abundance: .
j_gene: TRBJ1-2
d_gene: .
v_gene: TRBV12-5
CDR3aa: CASGRNGGFGYGYTF
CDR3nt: TGTGCTAGTGGCCGTAACGGGGGTTTTGGCTATGGCTACACCTTC